The rows below give T cell receptor beta chains drawn from one sample of a study of CD4 T cells in relation to SARS-CoV-2 and coronaviruses. No antigen has been identified for these receptors. Assay used: immunoSEQ multiplex PCR; TCRdb lists only in-frame clones, some missing. The data show 20,000 to 25,000 clones, over 65% seen once. The sequenced material came from CD4+ T cells from PBMCs, cultured in vitro. The receptors come from a human donor in good health. The CDR3 runs from the conserved cysteine through the conserved F or W. Each record gives: J gene, V gene, D gene, CDR3 length, CDR3 protein, CDR3 DNA. D genes are given only for firm matches.

>TRBJ1-2|TRBV5-1|NA|15
CASSRDTHDAYGYTF
TGCGCCAGCAGTCGCGACACTCACGATGCCTATGGCTACACCTTC
>TRBJ2-1|TRBV2|NA|14
CASIRGATYNEQFF
TGTGCCAGCATCAGGGGGGCCACCTACAATGAGCAGTTCTTC
>TRBJ2-1|TRBV2|TRBD1|14
CARAGTGFSDEQFF
TGTGCCAGAGCCGGGACAGGGTTTTCCGATGAGCAGTTCTTC
>TRBJ1-2|TRBV5-1|NA|13
CASSLGTNYGYTF
TGCGCCAGCAGCTTGGGGACAAACTATGGCTACACCTTC
>TRBJ2-7|TRBV28|NA|18
CASSVRAALVGFVLEQYF
TGTGCCAGCAGTGTGAGGGCCGCGCTTGTAGGTTTCGTGCTCGAGCAGTACTTC
>TRBJ2-3|TRBV11-3|NA|13
CASSLPQADTQYF
TGTGCCAGCAGCTTACCACAAGCAGATACGCAGTATTTT
>TRBJ2-3|TRBV6-6|TRBD2|14
CASRPTSGADTQYF
TGTGCCAGCAGACCGACTAGCGGGGCAGATACGCAGTATTTT
>TRBJ2-1|TRBV20-1|TRBD2|14
CSASGSGTPNEQFF
TGCAGTGCTAGTGGGAGCGGGACTCCCAATGAGCAGTTCTTC
>TRBJ2-3|TRBV3-1/TRBV3-2|NA|13
CASSQMERDTQYF
TGTGCCAGCAGCCAAATGGAGCGGGATACGCAGTATTTT
>TRBJ2-1|TRBV9|NA|12
CASSVWGNEQFF
TGTGCCAGCAGCGTTTGGGGGAATGAGCAGTTCTTC